Following are 30 T cell receptor beta chains from one sample sequenced in a study of technical replicates of blood from a handful of donors. Generated by immunoSEQ multiplex PCR, the TCRdb table keeps only in-frame clones and is missing some. The table lists just over 70,000 clones, around 96% of them singletons. The sequenced sample was T cells isolated from PBMCs. All receptors derive from a human donor in good health.

The rearrangement uses TRBV5-5 and TRBJ2-3, with D possibly matching TRBD1 (6 bases). Per the germline V gene, CDR1 is SGHKS and CDR2 is YYEKEE (reference sequence). The CDR3 totals 16 residues. Trimming removed 3 bases at V and 2 bases at J, with 16 bases between. Here the CDR3 reads CASSYNRDTITDTQYF. In DNA, the CDR3 is TGTGCCAGCAGCTACAACCGGGACACTATCACAGATACGCAGTATTTT.

The chain employs TRBV5-8 and TRBJ1-4; no firm D call. Trimming removed 2 bases at V and 5 bases at J, with 16 bases between. Germline V gene lookup returns CDR1 SGHTS and CDR2 YDEGEE. This CDR3 contains 16 residues. CDR3 sequence: CASSFTRAGLNEKLFF. CDR3 in DNA: TGTGCCAGCAGCTTTACACGGGCCGGACTAAATGAAAAACTGTTTTTT. The full variable domain, in which reference TRBV5-8 and TRBJ1-4 provide the parts outside the CDR3, is EAGVTQSPTHLIKTRGQQATLRCSPISGHTSVYWYQQALGLGLQFLLWYDEGEERNRGNFPPRFSGRQFPNYSSELNVNALELEDSALYLCASSFTRAGLNEKLFFGSGTQLSVL.

CDR3 coding DNA: TGTGCCAGCTTAAACGTGGCCAATGAGCAGTTCTTC. This codes for CASLNVANEQFF. V usage is TRBV6-5 and J usage is TRBJ2-1, with D unclear. The CDR3 extends over 12 amino acids. Per the germline V gene, CDR1 is MNHEY and CDR2 is SVGAGI. V dropped 8 bases and J dropped 6 bases, with 11 bases sitting between them.

V usage is TRBV11-3 and J usage is TRBJ1-1; 8 nucleotides agree with TRBD1. Trimming took 1 base from V and 1 from J; bases not matched to a gene: 2. From germline, CDR1 is SGHNT and CDR2 YENEEA. The length of the CDR3 is 15 residues. The DNA of the CDR3 is TGTGCCAGCAGCTTAGTCACAGGGGGGAACACTGAAGCTTTCTTT. This translates into CASSLVTGGNTEAFF.

The chain carries TRBV14 and TRBJ1-2, with D possibly matching TRBD1 (6 bases). Looked up from germline, CDR1 is SGHDN and CDR2 is FVKESK. This CDR3 has 14 residues. Trimming stripped 6 bases from V and 4 bases from J, with 15 bases between. CDR3: CASSTDRQGYGYTF. The DNA of the CDR3 is TGTGCCAGCAGTACTGACAGGCAGGGCTATGGCTACACCTTC.

This chain links TRBV10-3 with TRBJ1-2; possibly TRBD1 for D (5 bases). From germline, CDR1 is ENHRY and CDR2 SYGVKD. The V and J ends lost 4 bases and 0 bases respectively, with 15 bases between them. There are 16 residues in the CDR3. The CDR3 reads CAISVGGIEPNYGYTF. In DNA form, the CDR3 reads TGTGCCATCAGTGTCGGGGGAATAGAACCTAACTATGGCTACACCTTC.

The chain uses TRBV29-1 and TRBJ2-1; D might be TRBD2 (5 bases). Germline loops: CDR1 SQVTM, CDR2 ANQGSEA. The CDR3 length is 13 residues. Trimming cost V 3 bases and J 1 base, with 7 bases left between them. The CDR3 sequence is CSVDGRSYNEQFF. The CDR3, as DNA: TGCAGCGTTGATGGGAGATCCTACAATGAGCAGTTCTTC.

The chain is built from TRBV30 and TRBJ2-3, with TRBD2 as a possible D gene (6 bases). The V and J ends lost 6 bases and 2 bases respectively, with 15 bases between them. CDR1 is GTSNPN and CDR2 is SVGIG in the germline V gene (reference sequence). This CDR3 has 14 residues. The CDR3 loop is CACEGLLYTDTQYF. The DNA for the CDR3 is TGTGCCTGTGAGGGACTTTTATACACAGATACGCAGTATTTT. Supplemented by reference TRBV30 and TRBJ2-3, the full variable domain reads SQTIHQWPATLVQPVGSPLSLECTVEGTSNPNLYWYRQAAGRGLQLLFYSVGIGQISSEVPQNLSASRPQDRQFILSSKKLLLSDSGFYLCACEGLLYTDTQYFGPGTRLTVL.

The chain uses TRBV19 and TRBJ2-7; 9 bases agree with TRBD1. After removal of 8 bases from V and 2 bases from J, the junction contained 4 bases not matched to a gene. CDR1 and CDR2 from the germline V gene are LNHDA and SQIVND (reference sequence). The CDR3 is made up of 13 amino acids. CDR3 residues: CASARDRAYEQYF. The CDR3 coding sequence is TGTGCCAGTGCCCGGGACAGGGCCTACGAGCAGTACTTC.

The chain couples TRBV6-6 to TRBJ2-2; D gene ambiguous. With 10 bases removed from V and 2 bases from J, the gap between germline ends came to 14 bases. Germline CDR1 MNHNY, CDR2 SVGAGI (reference sequence). The CDR3 sequence is 14 residues long. The CDR3: CAIKSNLNTGELFF. CDR3 nucleotides: TGTGCCATAAAGTCTAATCTTAACACCGGGGAGCTGTTTTTT.

This chain joins TRBV4-2 and TRBJ1-5; 7 bases are shared with TRBD1. The length of the CDR3 is 15 residues. J gave up 8 bases and V 3 bases, and 10 bases lay outside the gene matches. Germline assignment: CDR1 LGHNA and CDR2 YNFKEQ. The CDR3 coding sequence is TGTGCCAGCAGCCAGTCCGGGGACAGCCTTGAGCCCCAGCATTTT. This translates into CASSQSGDSLEPQHF.

This chain uses TRBV19 with TRBJ1-1; D might be TRBD1 (5 bases). CDR1 LNHDA and CDR2 SQIVND come from the germline V gene (reference sequence). The ends were cut back, 7 bases at V and 2 bases at J, with 14 bases in the middle. The CDR3 covers 14 residues. CDR3 sequence: CASKPPGINTEAFF. CDR3 nucleotide sequence: TGTGCCAGTAAGCCCCCAGGGATCAACACTGAAGCTTTCTTT.

This sequence joins TRBV14 and TRBJ2-1; 9 nucleotides line up with TRBD2. V was clipped by 5 bases and J by 2 bases; unmatched bases: 4. The CDR3 length is 15 residues. Germline lookup yields CDR1 SGHDN and CDR2 FVKESK. The CDR3 region has the DNA TGTGCCAGCAGCACTGGGACTAGCCCCTACAATGAGCAGTTCTTC. Amino acid sequence: CASSTGTSPYNEQFF. Using reference TRBV14 and TRBJ2-1 for the parts outside the CDR3, the full variable domain is EAGVTQFPSHSVIEKGQTVTLRCDPISGHDNLYWYRRVMGKEIKFLLHFVKESKQDESGMPNNRFLAERTGGTYSTLKVQPAELEDSGVYFCASSTGTSPYNEQFFGPGTRLTVL.

This clone appeared a few times. The chain couples TRBV29-1 to TRBJ1-2; 8 nucleotides agree with TRBD1. The trim removed 7 bases at V and 4 bases at J, leaving 8 bases unmatched. The CDR3 covers 13 residues. CDR1 and CDR2 from the germline V gene are SQVTM and ANQGSEA. The CDR3 is CSAEGGQGYGYTF. DNA for the CDR3: TGCAGCGCCGAGGGAGGACAGGGCTATGGCTACACCTTC. Full variable domain (missing parts from reference TRBV29-1 and TRBJ1-2): SAVISQKPSRDICQRGTSLTIQCQVDSQVTMMFWYRQQPGQSLTLIATANQGSEATYESGFVIDKFPISRPNLTFSTLTVSNMSPEDSSIYLCSAEGGQGYGYTFGSGTRLTVV.

The gene calls are TRBV11-1 and TRBJ2-7, with TRBD2 matching over 7 bases. Germline V CDR1 and CDR2: SGHAT, FQDESV (reference sequence). This CDR3 contains 15 residues. Trimming at V came to 5 bases and at J to 4 bases, leaving 11 bases not matched to a gene. DNA of the CDR3: TGTGCCAGCAGCGTTTTAGCGGGCTCGGGGTACGAGCAGTACTTC. Translation: CASSVLAGSGYEQYF.

The J gene is TRBJ1-1, the V gene TRBV18; D possibly corresponds to TRBD1 (6 bases). Germline CDR1 and CDR2: KGHSH and LQKENI. CDR3 length equals 16 residues. V gave up 5 bases and J gave up 0 bases, with 16 bases separating them. Here the CDR3 reads CASSELPGHLNTEAFF. The CDR3 DNA sequence: TGTGCCAGCTCAGAGCTCCCGGGACACCTGAACACTGAAGCTTTCTTT.

This sequence joins TRBV10-2 and TRBJ2-1; D is undetermined. The CDR3 runs to 15 residues. Deletions cut 7 bases from V and 2 bases from J, with 15 bases between. Germline V gene data show CDR1 as WSHSY and CDR2 as SAAADI. The CDR3 nucleotides read TGCGCCAGCATCTTCGACTCTACTCCCTACAATGAGCAGTTCTTC. Its translation is CASIFDSTPYNEQFF.

This chain connects TRBV2 to TRBJ2-3, with D unresolved. Germline CDR1 and CDR2: SNHLY and FYNNEI. The length of the CDR3 is 13 residues. The V end was cut by 4 bases, the J end by 3 bases, with 8 bases between. The CDR3 bases are TGTGCCAGCAGTGGTAGTTTTACAGATACGCAGTATTTT. It encodes CASSGSFTDTQYF.

V and J are TRBV5-5 and TRBJ2-7, with D tentatively TRBD2 (5 bases). The CDR3 has 15 amino acids. The V gene's germline CDR1 is SGHKS and CDR2 YYEKEE (reference sequence). V lost 6 bases and J lost 6, with 22 bases in between. CDR3 sequence: CASILYSSGRGEQYF. The CDR3 DNA reads TGTGCCAGCATCCTCTACTCAAGCGGACGGGGCGAGCAGTACTTC.

The chain recombines TRBV7-2 with TRBJ2-7; 8 bases fit TRBD1. V trimming: 1 base; J trimming: 9 bases; junction bases outside the gene matches: 14. CDR1 and CDR2 (germline): SGHTA, FQGNSA. The CDR3 loop spans 16 amino acids. The CDR3 spells CASSLGRAGGEFGQYF. For the CDR3, the DNA is TGTGCCAGCAGCTTAGGCAGAGCAGGGGGCGAATTCGGGCAGTACTTC.

A remark on this clone: One end of the junction varies from germline; a read error may be responsible. This sequence joins TRBV7-7 and TRBJ2-1, with D unresolved. Germline CDR1 SSHAT, CDR2 FNYEAQ (reference sequence). This CDR3 spans 16 amino acids. CDR3 region: CASSSTRTYSYNEQFF. The CDR3 DNA reads as TGTGCTAGCAGCTCAACCCGCACCTACTCCTACAATGAGCAGTTCTTC.

This chain links TRBV9 with TRBJ2-1; 8 bases line up with TRBD1. The V segment lost 4 bases and the J segment 7 bases; nucleotides outside the gene matches: 13. The CDR3 spans 16 residues. Germline V gene sequence: CDR1 SGDLS, CDR2 YYNGEE. The CDR3 coding sequence is TGTGCCAGCAGCCCATATTCCGGGACAGGTGGGAATGAGCAGTTCTTC. Its translation is CASSPYSGTGGNEQFF.

This chain connects TRBV7-6 to TRBJ2-7; 7 bases align to TRBD2. Germline CDR1 and CDR2: SGHVS and FNYEAQ. The CDR3 length is 15 residues. V shed 1 base, J shed 2 bases, and the junction held 5 bases outside the gene matches. DNA of the CDR3: TGTGCCAGCAGCTTAGGTGGCGGGGGAACCTACGAGCAGTACTTC. It codes for CASSLGGGGTYEQYF.

The rearrangement links TRBV27 to TRBJ2-6; a possible D gene is TRBD2 (6 bases). V gave up 5 bases and J gave up 2 bases, with 16 bases separating them. Looked up from germline, CDR1 is MNHEY and CDR2 is SMNVEV (reference sequence). CDR3 length equals 17 residues. The CDR3 sequence is CASSVFRGGTGANVLTF. CDR3 nucleotides: TGTGCCAGCAGTGTCTTTCGTGGGGGGACTGGGGCCAACGTCCTGACTTTC.

The gene calls are TRBV7-2 and TRBJ2-7; D gene ambiguous. CDR1 and CDR2 (germline): SGHTA, FQGNSA. V gave up 9 bases and J gave up 2 bases, with 14 bases separating them. The CDR3 runs 13 residues. The CDR3 coding sequence is TGTGCCAGTGCCCGCCCTCCTACCTACGAGCAGTACTTC. Its translation: CASARPPTYEQYF. The full variable domain, rest sourced from reference TRBV7-2 and TRBJ2-7, is GAGVSQSPSNKVTEKGKDVELRCDPISGHTALYWYRQSLGQGLEFLIYFQGNSAPDKSGLPSDRFSAERTGGSVSTLTIQRTQQEDSAVYLCASARPPTYEQYFGPGTRLTVT.

The J gene is TRBJ2-5, the V gene TRBV11-2, with TRBD2 matching over 13 bases. Germline trimming cut 0 bases from V and 4 bases from J; bases unmatched to any gene: 2. The CDR3 covers 16 residues. The V gene's germline CDR1 is SGHAT and CDR2 FQNNGV. The CDR3 loop reads CASSLELAGGGETQYF. The CDR3 DNA is TGTGCCAGCAGCTTAGAACTAGCGGGAGGGGGAGAGACCCAGTACTTC.

This chain joins TRBV28 and TRBJ1-5; 9 nucleotides align to TRBD1. The CDR3 runs 14 residues. Per germline, CDR1 MDHEN and CDR2 SYDVKM. V lost 2 bases to trimming and J lost 10 bases; unmatched junction nucleotides: 6. CDR3: CASSLDRGVDPQHF. CDR3 coding DNA: TGTGCCAGCAGTTTAGACAGGGGGGTAGATCCCCAGCATTTT.

The chain has TRBV5-6 and TRBJ2-4, with D maybe TRBD1 (5 bases). The CDR3 extends over 15 amino acids. Trimming left V 1 base short and J 5 bases short, with 13 bases between. Germline CDR1 reads SGHDT; CDR2 reads YYEEEE. The CDR3 spells CASSLPVARENIQYF. The CDR3 nucleotides read TGTGCCAGCAGCTTGCCGGTGGCCAGGGAAAACATTCAGTACTTC. Filled out from reference TRBV5-6 and TRBJ2-4, the complete variable domain reads DAGVTQSPTHLIKTRGQQVTLRCSPKSGHDTVSWYQQALGQGPQFIFQYYEEEERQRGNFPDRFSGHQFPNYSSELNVNALLLGDSALYLCASSLPVARENIQYFGAGTRLSVL.

The V and J genes are TRBV7-9 and TRBJ1-5, with 12 bases matching TRBD1. The CDR3 is 16 amino acids. Trimming cost V 1 base and J 3 bases; bases outside gene matches: 1. Germline CDR1 reads SEHNR; CDR2 reads FQNEAQ (reference sequence). CDR3 loop: CASSLGDRGPNQPQHF. In DNA, the CDR3 is TGTGCCAGCAGCTTAGGGGACAGGGGGCCCAATCAGCCCCAGCATTTT.

This clone is a singleton in its sample. This sequence joins TRBV13 and TRBJ2-2; 7 bases are shared with TRBD1. J lost 6 bases, V lost 3 bases, and 13 bases had no gene match. The CDR3 sequence is 17 residues long. Germline CDR1 is PRHDT and CDR2 is FYEKMQ (reference sequence). CDR3 nucleotide sequence: TGTGCCAGCAGCTTTGGTTACCGACAGGGAAGTGCCGGGGAGCTGTTTTTT. Residues: CASSFGYRQGSAGELFF.